The TCR beta chain under discussion was sequenced for a study of T cell repertoires in cytomegalovirus infection. Looked up from germline, CDR1 is SGHTA and CDR2 is FQGNSA. The CDR3 length is 18 residues. Trimming removed 1 base at V and 0 bases at J, with 13 bases between. General study results and limits: CMV carriers with the relevant HLA were identified by cumulative public TCR beta family frequency. The study found HLA-C-restricted CMV-specific TCR beta clonotypes dominating the ex vivo response.

TCRdb re-analysed the reads in MiXCR, keeping a single row per CDR3 protein. The sample lists nearly 650,000 distinct CDR3 sequences; 20% to 25% were seen once. There are many counts of this clonotype. Its matching antigen is unknown. V is TRBV7-2 and J is TRBJ2-6; the D gene is possibly TRBD2 (5 bases). The sequence was obtained from a human donor in good health (CMV status not recorded). Some clones in this sample may be carry-over from other donors' samples. Sequencing input: CD8+ T cells from PBMCs. DNA for the CDR3: TGTGCCAGCAGCTTAGAGGACTTCCCTACCTCTGGGGCCAACGTCCTGACTTTC. Its translation: CASSLEDFPTSGANVLTF.